This T cell receptor beta chain was sequenced during a study of brain T cells in children with intractable seizures. Trimming shortened V by 1 base and J by 3 bases, and 10 bases separated the two germline ends. Per germline, CDR1 LGHDT and CDR2 YNNKEL (reference sequence). CDR3 length: 15 residues. The table came from immunoSEQ multiplex PCR; TCRdb's copy has only in-frame clones and leaves some out. The sample yields just under 65,000 clones, roughly 95% seen once. The sequenced sample was peripheral blood, obtained at surgery. The clonotype comes from a boy in the first two years of life with focal cortical dysplasia and intractable seizures. This chain connects TRBV3-1 (or the pseudogene TRBV3-2) to TRBJ1-3; D possibly corresponds to TRBD1 (5 bases). CDR3 coding DNA: TGTGCCAGCAGCCAAGGGGGGAATGGTGGAAACACCATATATTTT. Encoded protein: CASSQGGNGGNTIYF.